This T cell receptor beta chain was observed in a study of cytomegalovirus exposure and HLA in healthy donors. Assay used: immunoSEQ multiplex PCR; TCRdb lists only in-frame clones, some missing. The profile shows about 160,000 clones, over 85% of them singletons. CDR3 size: 15 residues. The V gene lost 2 bases and the J gene lost 0 bases, with 8 bases spanning the gap. Germline CDR1 is MDHEN and CDR2 is SYDVKM. V is TRBV28 and J is TRBJ2-1, with D possibly matching TRBD2 (6 bases). The sequence derives from a woman aged 18 to 35 in good health and CMV-seropositive. Sample: PBMCs. This CDR3 reads CASSLGTDSYNEQFF. As DNA, the CDR3 is TGTGCCAGCAGTTTAGGGACTGACTCCTACAATGAGCAGTTCTTC.